A single TCR beta chain is shown here with its context. Antigen: not known. This CDR3 region has 18 residues. CDR1 is SGDLS, CDR2 YYNGEE, per germline. V lost 4 bases and J lost 2, with 19 bases in between. This entry belongs to a study of cytomegalovirus exposure and HLA in healthy donors. Study observations and caveats: In a later analysis, the majority of CMV-associated beta chains seemingly showed HLA restriction. A later analysis found TCR association rates differed by HLA locus, highest for DRB1 and lowest for HLA-C. Researchers reported that a few CMV-associated chains were confirmed in vitro as CMV antigen-specific.

The PCR employed 60 Vbeta primers together with 13 Jbeta primers. The data were produced by immunoSEQ multiplex PCR, yet TCRdb's version contains in-frame clones alone and is incomplete. The top ten hold 1.5% of the sample, which has approximately 130,000 clones, roughly 80% seen once. Sample: PBMCs. This clonotype originated in a woman in her late teens or twenties in good health and CMV-seronegative. The chain carries TRBV9 and TRBJ1-6, with D unclear. CDR3 nucleotide sequence: TGTGCCAGCAGCTTAGAAGAGGGAAGACCGGCCTATAATTCACCCCTCCACTTT. This codes for CASSLEEGRPAYNSPLHF.